This T cell receptor beta chain was sequenced in a study of blood T cells in healthy people across ages. Then a second PCR, running roughly 7 to 11 cycles, was carried out with a sample-barcoded 5' primer and a J-beta primer mix. MiXCR was run by TCRdb on the 5' RACE reads, yielding one entry per CDR3 protein. The top ten clones hold 10% to 12% of a sample with 1.6 million or so distinct CDR3 sequences, about 31% of them seen once. The CDR3 runs to 15 residues. The V end was cut by 3 bases, the J end by 4 bases, with 12 bases between. CDR1 is SEHNR and CDR2 is FQNEAQ in the germline V gene (reference sequence).

The chain recombines TRBV7-9 with TRBJ2-2; tentative D call: TRBD1 (5 bases). Sequencing was carried out using blood. This clonotype originated in a woman in her twenties or thirties in good health. The CDR3 protein is CASSLVGVTTGELFF. CDR3 DNA: TGTGCCAGCAGCTTGGTAGGGGTCACCACCGGGGAGCTGTTTTTT.